This T cell receptor (beta chain) came from a study of T cell repertoires in cytomegalovirus infection. Study conclusions and caveats: Dominating the ex vivo response were HLA-C-restricted CMV-specific TCR beta clonotypes.

On this clonotype: The target antigen is unknown. A much larger clone is a single base away; this may be a read error. The final CDR3 position lacks the conserved phenylalanine or tryptophan, pointing to a likely read error.

The trim removed 6 bases at V and 2 bases at J, leaving 7 bases unmatched. The CDR3 has 14 residues. CDR1 and CDR2 from the germline V gene are SGHVS and FNYEAQ. From the reads, TCRdb called clonotypes with MiXCR, one entry per CDR3 protein. The table records approximately 150,000 distinct CDR3 sequences, 5.5% to 7% of them present only once. The clonotype originates from a human donor in good health (CMV status not recorded). Some clones in this sample may be carry-over from other donors' samples. Sample: PBMCs. The chain is built from TRBV7-6 and TRBJ2-7; 7 nucleotides line up with TRBD1. The CDR3: CASRGGATPYEQYS. CDR3 DNA: TGTGCCAGCAGAGGGGGCGCAACCCCCTACGAGCAGTACTCC.